This TCR beta chain was observed in a study of blood T cell repertoires in COVID-19. Study summary: Some COVID-19 samples were acute and others convalescent; all came from the United States, Italy and Spain. Nucleic acid was either cDNA or gDNA, and it came from T cells, B-cell-depleted T cells, or PBMCs.

Authors' methods: Amplifying reference gene primers gave estimates of nucleated cell counts. The assay was immunoSEQ multiplex PCR, and TCRdb's table has in-frame clones only and misses some. That table supplies the V and J calls and clone size; D and trimming were determined from the DNA. In the table there are approximately 270,000 clones, under 85% of which are singletons. This CDR3 has 14 amino acids. The V end was cut by 0 bases, the J end by 2 bases, with 7 bases between. CDR1 is MDHEN and CDR2 is SYDVKM in the germline V gene. This receptor was taken from a human donor with COVID-19, enrolled during active disease. The donor label of this sample is uncertain. This chain connects TRBV28 to TRBJ2-5; D might be TRBD2 (6 bases). Sequenced: peripheral blood. The CDR3 DNA follows: TGTGCCAGCAGTTTATGGGGGGGACAAGAGACCCAGTACTTC. It translates to CASSLWGGQETQYF. Variable domain in full (rest from reference TRBV28 and TRBJ2-5): DVKVTQSSRYLVKRTGEKVFLECVQDMDHENMFWYRQDPGLGLRLIYFSYDVKMKEKGDIPEGYSVSREKKERFSLILESASTNQTSMYLCASSLWGGQETQYFGPGTRLLVL.